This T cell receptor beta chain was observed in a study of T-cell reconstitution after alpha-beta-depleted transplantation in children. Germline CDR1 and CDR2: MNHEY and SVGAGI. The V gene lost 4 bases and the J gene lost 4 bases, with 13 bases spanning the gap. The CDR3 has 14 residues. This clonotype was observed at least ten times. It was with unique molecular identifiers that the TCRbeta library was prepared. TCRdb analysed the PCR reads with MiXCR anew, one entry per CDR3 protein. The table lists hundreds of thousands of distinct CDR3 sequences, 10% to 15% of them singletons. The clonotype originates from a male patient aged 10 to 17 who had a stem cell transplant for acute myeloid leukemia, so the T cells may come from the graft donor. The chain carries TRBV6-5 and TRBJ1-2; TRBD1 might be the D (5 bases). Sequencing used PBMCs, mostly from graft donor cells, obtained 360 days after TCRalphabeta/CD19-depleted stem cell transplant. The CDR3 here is CASSFTTEVYGYTF. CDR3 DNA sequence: TGTGCCAGCAGTTTCACGACAGAGGTCTATGGCTACACCTTC.